This T cell receptor (beta chain) derives from a study of T-cell memory formation after mild COVID-19. To note about this clonotype: What it recognizes is unknown.

Employing constant-segment primers, 5'RACE generated TCR alpha and TCR beta cDNA libraries bearing sample barcodes and UMIs. From the 5' RACE reads, TCRdb called clonotypes with MiXCR, one entry per CDR3 protein. Of about 270,000 distinct CDR3 sequences in the sample, around 15% are singletons; the top ten hold 20% to 25%. Study-level findings and limits: Cross-reactive memory apparently joined, as some responding clones appeared in pre-infection memory.

The CDR3 contains 17 residues. Trimming at V came to 6 bases and at J to 6 bases, leaving 12 bases not matched to a gene. Per the germline V gene, CDR1 is MDHEN and CDR2 is SYDVKM. The sequencing sample was made of PBMCs or a T cell subset sorted from them (not recorded which). This clonotype was sampled from a man between 18 and 29 years old who had mild COVID-19 (a few samples of this study predate the infection). Cell type and time point are not known. This rearrangement joins TRBV28 to TRBJ1-5, with 12 bases that match TRBD1. The CDR3 loop reads CASSSGTGGPFRQPQHF. The CDR3 DNA sequence: TGTGCCAGCAGCTCCGGGACAGGGGGCCCATTCCGTCAGCCCCAGCATTTT.